This T cell receptor (beta chain) came from a study of control samples from healthy donors and cancer patients. TCRdb's table, derived via immunoSEQ multiplex PCR, lists solely in-frame clones and lacks some. This sample has roughly 160,000 clones, with 90% to 95% found just once. This CDR3 spans 15 amino acids. Germline V lookup: CDR1 MDHEN, CDR2 SYDVKM. Deletions cut 1 base from V and 3 bases from J, with 12 bases between. The sample consisted of PBMCs. V is TRBV28 and J is TRBJ1-1, with unresolved D. The receptor was isolated from a man between 60 and 75 years old with colorectal cancer. CDR3 residues: CASSLSEGRHTEAFF. CDR3 nucleotides: TGTGCCAGCAGTTTATCAGAGGGCCGGCACACTGAAGCTTTCTTT.